The 24 T cell receptor beta chains listed next were all sequenced from one sample in a study of cytomegalovirus exposure and HLA in healthy donors. Amplification used 60 Vbeta primers and 13 Jbeta primers. TCRdb keeps only in-frame clones here, not all; method: immunoSEQ multiplex PCR. The table records 150,000 to 180,000 clones, approximately 77% of them present only once. Material for sequencing was PBMCs. The source of these receptors is a man aged 18-30 years in good health and CMV-seronegative.

V is TRBV23-1 and J is TRBJ2-7, with 7 bases fitting TRBD2. TRBV23-1 is annotated as an ORF whose role is uncertain. The CDR3 runs 17 residues. V trimming: 3 bases; J trimming: 2 bases; junction bases outside the gene matches: 13. The CDR3 spells CASSHSSKGGEAYEQYF. DNA of the CDR3: TGCGCCAGCAGTCACAGTAGCAAGGGAGGGGAGGCCTACGAGCAGTACTTC.

This rearrangement joins TRBV6-1 to TRBJ2-7; TRBD1 is a possible D gene (6 bases). The CDR3 sequence is 14 residues long. V lost 6 bases to trimming and J lost 2 bases, with 14 bases between them. The V gene's germline CDR1 is MNHNS and CDR2 SASEGT. CDR3 sequence reads: CASRAGDKTYEQYF. The CDR3 nucleotides read TGTGCCAGCAGAGCCGGGGACAAAACCTACGAGCAGTACTTC.

The chain links TRBV27 to TRBJ1-5, with 10 nucleotides matching TRBD1. Germline V CDR1 and CDR2: MNHEY, SMNVEV (reference sequence). After removal of 5 bases from V and 2 bases from J, the junction contained 6 bases not matched to a gene. CDR3 size: 16 residues. The CDR3 sequence is CASSVTGGAGNQPQHF. The CDR3 DNA reads as TGTGCCAGCAGTGTGACAGGGGGCGCAGGCAATCAGCCCCAGCATTTT.

The V gene is TRBV4-3, the J gene TRBJ1-5; 7 bases are shared with TRBD1. Germline loops: CDR1 LGHNA, CDR2 YSLEER. V lost 1 base, J lost 5 bases, and 8 bases stayed unmatched. CDR3 length equals 16 residues. This CDR3 reads CASSQGETGTDQPQHF. The CDR3 DNA reads as TGCGCCAGCAGCCAAGGGGAGACAGGGACTGATCAGCCCCAGCATTTT.

V and J are TRBV27 and TRBJ2-4; D is perhaps TRBD2 (6 bases). The V end was cut by 4 bases, the J end by 9 bases, with 16 bases between. The CDR3 totals 14 residues. In germline, CDR1 is MNHEY, CDR2 SMNVEV (reference sequence). CDR3 coding DNA: TGTGCCAGCAGTTCCGGGGACTTACCCGCCATTCAGTACTTC. Protein: CASSSGDLPAIQYF.

The chain uses TRBV27 and TRBJ2-5; the D gene is possibly TRBD1 (6 bases). The J call may not be correct, given that the DNA end is closer to TRBJ2-7. CDR1 and CDR2 from the germline V gene are MNHEY and SMNVEV (reference sequence). The CDR3 extends over 14 amino acids. The CDR3 sequence: CASKLSGRGYEQYF. The DNA for the CDR3 is TGTGCCAGCAAACTATCGGGCAGGGGTTACGAGCAGTACTTC.

This clone was found a few times. The V and J genes are TRBV25-1 and TRBJ2-5; 8 positions match TRBD1. The CDR3 is 14 amino acids. Germline V gene lookup returns CDR1 MGHDK and CDR2 SYGVNS. V lost 3 bases and J lost 5; bases outside the gene matches: 5. The CDR3 DNA is TGTGCCAGCAGTGAGGACAGGGCATCTGAGACCCAGTACTTC. It translates to CASSEDRASETQYF.

The chain carries TRBV20-1 and TRBJ2-7; no reliable D call. Per the germline V gene, CDR1 is DFQATT and CDR2 is SNEGSKA (reference sequence). The CDR3 contains 11 residues. Trimming left V 5 bases short and J 4 bases short, with 9 bases between. The CDR3 bases are TGCAGTGCTTATATCGGTTACGAGCAGTACTTC. Protein sequence: CSAYIGYEQYF.

This chain connects TRBV7-2 to TRBJ2-7, with D perhaps TRBD1 (6 bases). Trimming took 3 bases from V and 1 from J, leaving 7 bases between them. The CDR3 is 13 amino acids. The V gene's germline CDR1 is SGHTA and CDR2 FQGNSA. The CDR3: CASSFDRSYEQYF. The CDR3 coding sequence is TGTGCCAGCAGCTTCGACAGGTCCTACGAGCAGTACTTC.

V and J are TRBV27 and TRBJ2-5, with TRBD1 as a possible D gene (6 bases). CDR1 is MNHEY, CDR2 SMNVEV, per germline (reference sequence). Trimming cost V 5 bases and J 5 bases, with 24 bases left between them. The CDR3 is made up of 17 amino acids. DNA for the CDR3: TGTGCCAGCAGTCCAGGGGTATCGGTAGGGGTATCCGAGACCCAGTACTTC. Protein product: CASSPGVSVGVSETQYF.

The chain is built from TRBV19 and TRBJ1-1; D unclear. CDR3 length: 15 amino acids. V shed 3 bases and J shed 1 base, with 12 bases lying between them. CDR1 and CDR2 from the germline V gene are LNHDA and SQIVND (reference sequence). The CDR3 DNA reads as TGTGCCAGTAGTATTCTAGACGGAGGGAACACTGAAGCTTTCTTT. Translating it yields CASSILDGGNTEAFF.

This rearrangement joins TRBV6-4 to TRBJ1-2; 10 bases are shared with TRBD1. CDR3 length: 15 residues. V was pared by 6 bases and J by 8 bases, with 12 bases of the junction left unmatched. The V gene's germline CDR1 is MRHNA and CDR2 SNTAGT. The CDR3: CASSPEWGQGNGYTF. CDR3 bases: TGTGCCAGCAGCCCAGAATGGGGACAGGGGAACGGCTACACCTTC.

This chain uses TRBV4-1 with TRBJ2-5; TRBD2 aligns across 13 bases. The closer fit of TRBJ2-7 to the DNA end suggests the J call may be wrong. CDR1 and CDR2 (germline): MGHRA, YSYEKL. The CDR3 consists of 18 residues. The DNA for the CDR3 is TGCGCCAGCAGCGCGGGACTAGCGGGACTCTGGGAGCCCTACGAGCAGTACTTC. It encodes CASSAGLAGLWEPYEQYF.

The genes are TRBV9 and TRBJ2-3, with a tentative D call TRBD2 (7 bases). Looked up from germline, CDR1 is SGDLS and CDR2 is YYNGEE. The V gene lost 10 bases and the J gene lost 6 bases, with 15 bases spanning the gap. The length of the CDR3 is 12 residues. The CDR3 nucleotides read TGTGCCTGTCGGGGGGCCGGGGATACGCAGTATTTT. This translates into CACRGAGDTQYF. Combining the CDR3 with reference TRBV9 and TRBJ2-3 gives the whole variable domain DSGVTQTPKHLITATGQRVTLRCSPRSGDLSVYWYQQSLDQGLQFLIQYYNGEERAKGNILERFSAQQFPDLHSELNLSSLELGDSALYFCACRGAGDTQYFGPGTRLTVL.

V usage is TRBV9 and J usage is TRBJ2-2, with 10 bases matching TRBD2. The CDR3 extends over 15 amino acids. V shed 4 bases, J shed 4 bases, and the junction held 4 bases outside the gene matches. Germline CDR1 and CDR2: SGDLS and YYNGEE. Written as DNA, the CDR3 is TGTGCCAGCAGCCCTAGCGGGAGCCCCACCGGGGAGCTGTTTTTT. The encoded protein is CASSPSGSPTGELFF.

This clone was recorded a few times. The chain employs TRBV6-5 and TRBJ2-7; a possible D gene is TRBD1 (7 bases). CDR1 and CDR2 from the germline V gene are MNHEY and SVGAGI. Trimming left V 6 bases short and J 5 bases short, with 17 bases between. The CDR3 length is 14 residues. The CDR3 sequence is CASRINRGGNEQYF. The CDR3 nucleotides are TGTGCCAGCAGGATAAACAGGGGAGGCAACGAGCAGTACTTC.

J is TRBJ2-6 and V is TRBV4-3, with 7 bases lining up with TRBD2. The germline V gene encodes CDR1 LGHNA and CDR2 YSLEER. CDR3 length: 19 residues. V was pared by 0 bases and J by 0 bases, with 8 bases of the junction left unmatched. The CDR3 bases are TGCGCCAGCAGCCAAGATTGGGCAGGGACTAACTCTGGGGCCAACGTCCTGACTTTC. Residues: CASSQDWAGTNSGANVLTF.

The V call is TRBV7-6, the J call TRBJ2-3; D is perhaps TRBD2 (6 bases). The germline gives CDR1 SGHVS, CDR2 FNYEAQ. This CDR3 region has 16 residues. Trimming pared 5 bases from V and 6 bases from J, leaving 21 bases between. This CDR3 is CASSPLGGTLRDTQYF. CDR3 coding DNA: TGTGCCAGCAGCCCCCTCGGCGGGACCCTCCGGGATACGCAGTATTTT.

This clone appeared once. V gene TRBV2 combines with J gene TRBJ2-7, with 7 bases fitting TRBD1. The CDR3 spans 13 residues. The V and J ends lost 6 bases and 6 bases, in that order; junction bases with no gene match: 8. CDR1 is SNHLY, CDR2 FYNNEI, per germline. The CDR3 DNA reads as TGTGCCAGCAGCGGGGACAGCTTACGCGAGCAGTACTTC. It codes for CASSGDSLREQYF.

V is TRBV4-1 and J is TRBJ2-1, with 7 bases lining up with TRBD2. Germline V gene sequence: CDR1 MGHRA, CDR2 YSYEKL. CDR3 length equals 13 residues. Trimming removed 0 bases from V and 9 bases from J; junction bases left unmatched: 2. The CDR3 loop is CASSQEAGVEQFF. Here the CDR3 DNA reads TGCGCCAGCAGCCAAGAGGCGGGAGTTGAGCAGTTCTTC.

The chain's CDR3 is CASRTSGLAAYTQYF. The CDR3 coding sequence is TGTGCCAGCAGGACCTCGGGACTAGCGGCCTATACGCAGTATTTT. The gene calls are TRBV7-6 and TRBJ2-3, with 11 bases aligning to TRBD2. V lost 6 bases and J lost 7; bases outside the gene matches: 9. Germline values: CDR1 SGHVS, CDR2 FNYEAQ. This CDR3 is built from 15 residues.

CDR3 in amino acids: CASSPPGQRNTIYF. The CDR3 DNA reads as TGTGCCAGCTCACCGCCGGGACAAAGAAACACCATATATTTT. The chain links TRBV18 to TRBJ1-3; maybe TRBD1 (6 bases). Germline V gene sequence: CDR1 KGHSH, CDR2 LQKENI. CDR3 length equals 14 residues. Trimming removed 3 bases from V and 5 bases from J, with 11 bases in between.

The chain uses TRBV10-3 and TRBJ2-7; the match to TRBD1 covers 11 bases. Germline V gives CDR1 ENHRY, CDR2 SYGVKD. V shed 5 bases and J 1 base; nucleotides not matched to a gene: 7. The length of the CDR3 is 16 residues. CDR3 coding DNA: TGTGCCATCAGTAACACGGGACAGGGGGGTTCCTACGAGCAGTACTTC. The encoded protein is CAISNTGQGGSYEQYF.

The J gene is TRBJ1-4, the V gene TRBV5-4, with TRBD1 matching 8 bases. Trimming at V came to 10 bases and at J to 8 bases, leaving 7 bases not matched to a gene. This CDR3 comprises 12 residues. Germline V gene lookup returns CDR1 SGHNT and CDR2 YYREEE (reference sequence). CDR3 DNA sequence: TGTGCCTCGGGGACAGGCGGAGAAAAACTGTTTTTT. Amino acid sequence: CASGTGGEKLFF.